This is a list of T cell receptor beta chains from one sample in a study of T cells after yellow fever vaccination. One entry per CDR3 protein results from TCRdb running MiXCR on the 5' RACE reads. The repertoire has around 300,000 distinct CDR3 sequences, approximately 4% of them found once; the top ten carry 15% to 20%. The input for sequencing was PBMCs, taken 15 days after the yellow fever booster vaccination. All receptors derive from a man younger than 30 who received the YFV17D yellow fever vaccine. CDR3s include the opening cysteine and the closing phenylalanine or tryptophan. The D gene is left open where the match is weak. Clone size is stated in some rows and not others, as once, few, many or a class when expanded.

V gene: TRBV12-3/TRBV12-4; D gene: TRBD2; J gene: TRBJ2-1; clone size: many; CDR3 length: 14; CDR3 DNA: TGTGCCAGCAGCGATGGGACTAGCAGCGATGAGCAGTTCTTC; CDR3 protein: CASSDGTSSDEQFF
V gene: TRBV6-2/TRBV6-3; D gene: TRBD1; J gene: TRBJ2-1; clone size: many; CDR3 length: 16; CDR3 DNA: TGTGCCAGCAGTTCGCCGGGACAGGGGACCTACAATGAGCAGTTCTTC; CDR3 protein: CASSSPGQGTYNEQFF
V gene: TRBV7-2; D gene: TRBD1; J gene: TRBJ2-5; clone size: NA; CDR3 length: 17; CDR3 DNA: TGTGCCAGCAGCCCCGGGACAGGGGGCCTCGTCAAAGAGACCCAGTACTTC; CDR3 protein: CASSPGTGGLVKETQYF
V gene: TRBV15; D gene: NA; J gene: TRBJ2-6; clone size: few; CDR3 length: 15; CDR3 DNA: TGTGCCACCAGCAGAGATCACTCTGGGGCCAACGTCCTGACTTTC; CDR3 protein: CATSRDHSGANVLTF
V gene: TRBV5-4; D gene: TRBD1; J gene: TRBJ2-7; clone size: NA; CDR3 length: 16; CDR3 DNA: TGTGCCAGCAGCCCCGGACAGGGGGGAAAAGCCTACGAGCAGTACTTC; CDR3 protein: CASSPGQGGKAYEQYF
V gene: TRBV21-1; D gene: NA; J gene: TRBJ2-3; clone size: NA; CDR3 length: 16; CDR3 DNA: TGTGCCAGCAGCACTCGCCGGGACAGACTCACAGATACGCAGTATTTT; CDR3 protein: CASSTRRDRLTDTQYF
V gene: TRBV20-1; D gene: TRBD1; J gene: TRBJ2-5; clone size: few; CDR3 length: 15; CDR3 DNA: TGCAGTGCTAGAGTTGCAGGGGGCAATCGCGAGACCCAGTACTTC; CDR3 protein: CSARVAGGNRETQYF
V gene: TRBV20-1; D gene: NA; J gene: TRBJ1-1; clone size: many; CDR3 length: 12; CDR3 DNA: TGCAGTGCTAGCACTGTGAACACTGAAGCTTTCTTT; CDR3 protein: CSASTVNTEAFF
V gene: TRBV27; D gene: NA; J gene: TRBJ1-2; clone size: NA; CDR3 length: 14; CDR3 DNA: TGTGCCAGCAGTGCGAGACCGAGTCTTTATGGCTACACCTTC; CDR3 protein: CASSARPSLYGYTF
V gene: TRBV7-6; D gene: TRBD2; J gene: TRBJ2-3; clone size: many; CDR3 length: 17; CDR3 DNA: TGTGCCAGCAGCCGGGGACTAGCGGGAACCCGGAAGGATACGCAGTATTTT; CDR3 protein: CASSRGLAGTRKDTQYF
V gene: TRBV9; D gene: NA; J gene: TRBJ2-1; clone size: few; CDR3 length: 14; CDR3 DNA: TGTGCCAGCAGCGTAGGCGAAGCCTTCGGGGAGCAGTTCTTC; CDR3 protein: CASSVGEAFGEQFF
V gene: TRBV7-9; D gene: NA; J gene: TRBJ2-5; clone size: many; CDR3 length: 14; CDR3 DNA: TGTGCCAGCAGTCAACAGGGAAACCAAGAGACCCAGTACTTC; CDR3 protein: CASSQQGNQETQYF
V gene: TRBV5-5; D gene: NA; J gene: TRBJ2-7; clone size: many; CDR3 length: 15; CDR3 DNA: TGTGCCAGCAGCTTCGGGGCCTTAGGGATCAACGAGCAGCACTTC; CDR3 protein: CASSFGALGINEQHF
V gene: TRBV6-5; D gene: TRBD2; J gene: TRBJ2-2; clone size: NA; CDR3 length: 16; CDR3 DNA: TGTGCCAGCAGTTCACTGAGGAGCGGGGCTTCGGGGGAGCTGTTTTTT; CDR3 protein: CASSSLRSGASGELFF
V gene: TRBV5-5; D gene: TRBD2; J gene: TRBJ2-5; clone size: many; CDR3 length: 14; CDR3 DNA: TGTGCCAGCAGCACGGGGGGGGGAGGAGAGACCCAGTACTTC; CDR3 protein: CASSTGGGGETQYF
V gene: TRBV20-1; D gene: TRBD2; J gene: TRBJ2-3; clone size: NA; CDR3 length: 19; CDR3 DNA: TGCAGTGCCGCTCCCCTAGCGGGAACAAATCCGCAACACACAGATACGCAGTATTTT; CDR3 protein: CSAAPLAGTNPQHTDTQYF
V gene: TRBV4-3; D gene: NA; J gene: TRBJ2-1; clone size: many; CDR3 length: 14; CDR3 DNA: TGCGCCAGCAGCCAAGGAGGGCCTGTTACCAAGCAGTTCTTC; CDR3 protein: CASSQGGPVTKQFF
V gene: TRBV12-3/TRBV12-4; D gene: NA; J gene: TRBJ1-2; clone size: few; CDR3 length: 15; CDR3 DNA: TGTGCCAGCAGTCTACCCGGGCCCAGGGCTCGAGGCTACACCTTC; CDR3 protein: CASSLPGPRARGYTF
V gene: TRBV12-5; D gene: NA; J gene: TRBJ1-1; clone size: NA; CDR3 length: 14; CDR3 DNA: TGTGCTAGTGGTGGGAGCACTCGGAACACTGAAGCTTTCTTT; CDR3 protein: CASGGSTRNTEAFF
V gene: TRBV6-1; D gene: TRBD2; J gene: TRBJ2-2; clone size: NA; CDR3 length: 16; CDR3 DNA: TGTGCCAGCAGGCGCCGGGAGCGGGGAGGGAGCGGGGAGCTGTTTTTT; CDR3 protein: CASRRRERGGSGELFF
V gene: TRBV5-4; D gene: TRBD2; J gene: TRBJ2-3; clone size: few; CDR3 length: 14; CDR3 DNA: TGTGCCAGCAGCTGGACTAGCGGCGGAGATACGCAGTATTTT; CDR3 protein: CASSWTSGGDTQYF
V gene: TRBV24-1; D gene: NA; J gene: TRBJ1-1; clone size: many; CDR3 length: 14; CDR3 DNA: TGTGCCACCAGTGACGGGACGGTGAACACTGAAGCTTTCTTT; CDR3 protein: CATSDGTVNTEAFF
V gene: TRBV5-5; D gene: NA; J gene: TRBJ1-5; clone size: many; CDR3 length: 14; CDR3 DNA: TGTGCCAGCAGCTTGGTGGGCGCGGGTCAGCCCCAGCATTTT; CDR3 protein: CASSLVGAGQPQHF
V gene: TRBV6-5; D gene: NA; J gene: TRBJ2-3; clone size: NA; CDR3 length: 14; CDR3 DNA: TGTGCCAGCAGTTACGCGGGGATTGTGGATACGCAGTATTTT; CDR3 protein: CASSYAGIVDTQYF
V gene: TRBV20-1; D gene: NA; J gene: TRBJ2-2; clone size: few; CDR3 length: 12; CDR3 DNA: TGCAGTGCTACTCTCCCCTCCGGGGAGCTGTTTTTT; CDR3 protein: CSATLPSGELFF
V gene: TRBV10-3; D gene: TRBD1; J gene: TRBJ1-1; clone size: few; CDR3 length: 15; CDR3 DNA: TGTGCCATCAGTGGGGGGACAGGGGGGCCGACTGAAGCTTTCTTT; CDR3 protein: CAISGGTGGPTEAFF
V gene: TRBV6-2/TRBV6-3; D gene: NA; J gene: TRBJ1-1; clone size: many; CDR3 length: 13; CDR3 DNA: TGTGCCAGCAAACGACGGACAGACACTGAAGCTTTCTTT; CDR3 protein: CASKRRTDTEAFF
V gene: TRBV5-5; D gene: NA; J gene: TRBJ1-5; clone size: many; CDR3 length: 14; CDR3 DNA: TGTGCCAGCAGCCCCGGGGTAAGCAATCAGCCCCAGCATTTT; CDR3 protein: CASSPGVSNQPQHF
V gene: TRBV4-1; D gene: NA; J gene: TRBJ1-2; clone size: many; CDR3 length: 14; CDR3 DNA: TGCGCCAGCAGCGGGGGACGGGACGGACATGGCTACACCTTC; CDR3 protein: CASSGGRDGHGYTF
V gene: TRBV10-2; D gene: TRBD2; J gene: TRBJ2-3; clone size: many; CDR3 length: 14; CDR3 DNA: TGCGCCAGCAGACTAGCGGGGGGGGCGGATACGCAGTATTTT; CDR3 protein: CASRLAGGADTQYF
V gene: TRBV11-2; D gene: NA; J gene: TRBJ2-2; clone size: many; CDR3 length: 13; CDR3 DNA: TGTGCCAGCGGAAGGGGGAACACCGGGGAGCTGTTTTTT; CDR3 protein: CASGRGNTGELFF
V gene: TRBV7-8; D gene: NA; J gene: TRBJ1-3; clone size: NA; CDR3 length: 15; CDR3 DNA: TGTGCCAGCAGCTTAGGGCGGGGGACAGGAAACACCATATATTTT; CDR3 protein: CASSLGRGTGNTIYF
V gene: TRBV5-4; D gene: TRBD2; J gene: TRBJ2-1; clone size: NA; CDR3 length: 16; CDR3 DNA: TGTGCCAGCAGCTTGGAGCGGGGGGGCCTTAACAATGAGCAGTTCTTC; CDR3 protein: CASSLERGGLNNEQFF
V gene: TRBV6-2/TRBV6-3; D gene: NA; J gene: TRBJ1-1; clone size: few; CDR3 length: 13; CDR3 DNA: TGTGCCAGCAGTATGCTCAGGGGCACTGAAGCTTTCTTT; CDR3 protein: CASSMLRGTEAFF
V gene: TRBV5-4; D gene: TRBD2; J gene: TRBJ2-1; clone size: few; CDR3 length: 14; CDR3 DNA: TGTGCCAGCAGCTATAGCGGGGGGGGCTATGAGCAGTTCTTC; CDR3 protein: CASSYSGGGYEQFF
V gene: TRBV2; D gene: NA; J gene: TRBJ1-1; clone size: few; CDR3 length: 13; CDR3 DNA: TGTGCCAGCAGAATGGACGGGAACACTGAAGCTTTCTTT; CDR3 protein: CASRMDGNTEAFF
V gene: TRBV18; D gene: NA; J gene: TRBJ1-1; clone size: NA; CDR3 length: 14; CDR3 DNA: TGTGCCAGCTCACCATATGTGGGGCCCACTGAAGCTTTCTTT; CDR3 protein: CASSPYVGPTEAFF
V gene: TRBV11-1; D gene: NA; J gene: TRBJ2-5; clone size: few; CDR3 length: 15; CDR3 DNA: TGTGCCAGCAGCGCCACTGGGGCTCACCAAGAGACCCAGTACTTC; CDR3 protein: CASSATGAHQETQYF
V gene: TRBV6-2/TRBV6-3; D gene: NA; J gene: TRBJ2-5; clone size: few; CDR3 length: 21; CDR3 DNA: TGTGCCAGCAGTTACTCGATCGGATACGACTTGGGGCTAGGGGTCGGGGAGACCCAGTACTTC; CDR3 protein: CASSYSIGYDLGLGVGETQYF
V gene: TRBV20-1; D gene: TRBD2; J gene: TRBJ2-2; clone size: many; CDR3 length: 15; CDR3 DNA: TGCAGTGCTAGTCCAGGACTAGCGGGGACCGGGGAGCTGTTTTTT; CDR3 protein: CSASPGLAGTGELFF
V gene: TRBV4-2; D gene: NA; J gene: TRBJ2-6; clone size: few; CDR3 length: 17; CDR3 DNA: TGTGCCAGCAGCCAAGATCAGGGGAAGTCTGGGGCCAACGTCCTGACTTTC; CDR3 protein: CASSQDQGKSGANVLTF
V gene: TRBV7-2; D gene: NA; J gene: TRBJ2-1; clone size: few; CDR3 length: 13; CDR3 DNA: TGTGCCAGCACCCCGGCTGTTTTATATGAGCAGTTCTTC; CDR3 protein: CASTPAVLYEQFF
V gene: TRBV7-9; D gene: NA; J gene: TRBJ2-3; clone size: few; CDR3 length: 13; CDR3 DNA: TGTGCCAGCAGCTTAGTTAGTACCGATACGCAGTATTTT; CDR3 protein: CASSLVSTDTQYF
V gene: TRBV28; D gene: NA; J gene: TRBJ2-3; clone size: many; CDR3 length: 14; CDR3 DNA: TGTGCCAGCAGCCAATCAGGTAGCACAGATACGCAGTATTTT; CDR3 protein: CASSQSGSTDTQYF
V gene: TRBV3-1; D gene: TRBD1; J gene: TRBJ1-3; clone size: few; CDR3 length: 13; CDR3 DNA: TGTGCCAGCGGGACAGTCTCTGGAAACACCATATATTTT; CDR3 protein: CASGTVSGNTIYF
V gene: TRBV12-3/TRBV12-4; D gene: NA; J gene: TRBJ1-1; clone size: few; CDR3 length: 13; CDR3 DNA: TGTGCCAGCAGTAAAGGGGGGCGAGCTGAAGCTTTCTTT; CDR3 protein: CASSKGGRAEAFF
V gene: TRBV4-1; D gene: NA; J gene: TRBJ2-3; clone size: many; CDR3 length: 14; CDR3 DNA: TGCGCCAGCAGCCAAGAGCTGAAGGGGCGTACGCAGTATTTT; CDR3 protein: CASSQELKGRTQYF
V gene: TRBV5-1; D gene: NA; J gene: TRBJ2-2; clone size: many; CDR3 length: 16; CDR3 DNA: TGCGCCAGCAGCCAAGCGTACAGGGGAGGGACCGGGGAGCTGTTTTTT; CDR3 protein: CASSQAYRGGTGELFF
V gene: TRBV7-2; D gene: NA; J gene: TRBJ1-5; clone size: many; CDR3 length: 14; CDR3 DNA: TGTGCCAGCAGCCGAGGGACTTCGACTCAGCCCCAGCATTTT; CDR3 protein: CASSRGTSTQPQHF
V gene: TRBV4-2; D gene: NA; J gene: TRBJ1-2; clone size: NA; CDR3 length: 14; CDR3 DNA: TGTGCCAGCAGCCAAGTAGGGGGTAACTATGGCTACACCTTC; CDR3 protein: CASSQVGGNYGYTF
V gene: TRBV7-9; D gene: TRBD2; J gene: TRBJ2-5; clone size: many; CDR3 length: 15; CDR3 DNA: TGTGCCAGCAGCCCAGCGGGGCGCGGGGTAGAGACCCAGTACTTC; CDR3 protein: CASSPAGRGVETQYF